This T cell receptor beta chain stems from a study of cytomegalovirus exposure and HLA in healthy donors. Study-level background: Previous work identified 95 million to 140 million unique TCR beta sequences from around 170 million T cells. Broader study findings: In a later analysis, a missense DCLRE1C variant was linked to TCR beta V- and J-gene trimming.

The V and J ends lost 10 bases and 0 bases respectively, with 13 bases between them. Germline CDR1 and CDR2: MDHEN and SYDVKM. CDR3 length: 14 residues. Vbeta (60) and Jbeta (13) primers were used in the PCR. Repertoires were generated with immunoSEQ multiplex PCR, while TCRdb's copy carries only in-frame clones and drops some. The data hold under 200,000 clones, with around 77% observed a single time. Note on this clone: Its cognate antigen is unknown.

The source is a man aged 55 to 70 in good health and CMV-seronegative. What was sequenced was PBMCs. This chain joins TRBV28 and TRBJ1-5; D gene unclear. The CDR3 sequence is CATRDELSNQPQHF. The CDR3 bases are TGTGCCACCAGAGATGAACTTAGCAATCAGCCCCAGCATTTT.